This TCR beta chain was found in a study of T cell responses to AZD1222 COVID-19 vaccine. This CDR3 is built from 16 residues. The junction had 8 bases not matched to a gene; V was cut back by 4 bases and J by 0 bases. Germline CDR1 reads SGHTA; CDR2 reads FQGNSA. General study findings and limits: Across the whole spike, CD4 TCRs peaked at regions 160-218 and 743-854.

About this clone: Its target is unknown.

TCRdb's copy holds only in-frame clones and misses some; the assay was immunoSEQ multiplex PCR. The table records about 140,000 clones, over 85% of them present only once. This chain links TRBV7-2 with TRBJ1-1, with 7 bases fitting TRBD1. This specimen was peripheral blood, taken on day 0 of MenACWY control vaccination. This receptor was identified in an adult in good health. The CDR3 loop is CASSSMTGWLNTEAFF. Written as DNA, the CDR3 is TGTGCCAGCAGCTCTATGACAGGGTGGCTGAACACTGAAGCTTTCTTT.